This TCR beta chain was profiled in a study of blood T cell repertoires in COVID-19. Study overall: Specimens from acute and convalescent COVID-19 originated in the United States, Italy and Spain. Sample material is recorded as cDNA or gDNA derived from T cells, B-cell-depleted T cells, or PBMCs.

As processed by the authors: By means of reference gene primer amplification, nucleated cell counts were estimated. Profiled with immunoSEQ multiplex PCR; TCRdb holds only in-frame clones, not every one. D and trimming come from the DNA, and the V and J calls and clone size come from that table. The table records approximately 85,000 clones, around 89% of them present only once. The CDR3 consists of 15 residues. Germline CDR1 reads LNHDA; CDR2 reads SQIVND (reference sequence). Trimming removed 5 bases from V and 4 bases from J, with 14 bases in between. V and J are TRBV19 and TRBJ2-2; weak D call: TRBD1 (6 bases). Sequencing was done on a sample of peripheral blood. This sequence originates from a woman at least 80 years old with active or convalescent COVID-19. Here the CDR3 DNA reads TGTGCCAGTAGTGCCCCGGACAGCCCCACCGGGGAGCTGTTTTTT. Translation: CASSAPDSPTGELFF.